The subject of this entry is one TCR beta chain. Its antigen is not known. The sample is drawn from a study of cytomegalovirus exposure and HLA in healthy donors. Study observations and caveats: In a later analysis, TCR beta V- and J-gene trimming was associated with a missense DCLRE1C variant. Highly shared sequence variants in one cluster were likely a sequencing artifact.

The V end was cut by 0 bases, the J end by 14 bases, with 8 bases between. CDR3 size: 11 residues. Per germline, CDR1 GTSNPN and CDR2 SVGIG (reference sequence). The study ran its PCR with 60 Vbeta and 13 Jbeta primers. The repertoire was sequenced with immunoSEQ multiplex PCR; TCRdb's copy has only in-frame clones and lacks some. The table lists some 130,000 clones. This TCR was sampled from a man younger than 35 in good health and CMV-seronegative. The material sequenced was PBMCs. V is TRBV30 and J is TRBJ1-6; tentatively, D is TRBD1 (6 bases). The CDR3 DNA is TGTGCCTGGAGTGTAACAGGGACCCTCCACTTT. Its protein product is CAWSVTGTLHF.